This T cell receptor (beta chain) comes out of a study of control samples from healthy donors and cancer patients (dated by TCRdb to 2018 to 2020). The receptor library was made with the immunoSEQ multiplex PCR assay. TCRdb stores this immuneACCESS table with in-frame sequences only. Part of the clones is absent; in the studies checked, under half of the shortfall reflects unresolved V genes, and no reason is known for the rest. The sample yields 100,000 to 150,000 clones; around 93% were counted once. The ten largest clones take up about 2.2% of the sample. As for this clone: Its antigen specificity is not known. No base-level quality is on record; no much larger clone is a single base apart.

Per the germline V gene, MGHRA is the CDR1 and YSYEKL is the CDR2. The CDR3, from cysteine to phenylalanine, totals 13 residues. Solely the CDR3 DNA is kept, with 39 bases framed from the first base. Cut back by 1 base and 2 bases, the V and J ends lie 5 bases apart. Sequencing input: blood. The chain is encoded by TRBV4-1 joined to TRBJ1-2, with no confidently assigned D gene. This TCR came from a woman aged 45-65 years in good health. Read as DNA, the sequence is TGCGCCAGCAGCCAAGGCGGCAACTATGGCTACACCTTC. Translated, it reads CASSQGGNYGYTF.